This T cell receptor beta chain was sequenced during a study of cytomegalovirus exposure and HLA in healthy donors. Findings and caveats of the study: Most TCRs appeared rarely, but some public TCRs recurred in many donors. The presence/absence work took it that sequencing depth was about the same across donors.

The PCR ran on 60 Vbeta and 13 Jbeta primers. The protocol was immunoSEQ multiplex PCR, while the TCRdb copy is restricted to in-frame clones and leaves out a portion. This table has 150,000 to 180,000 clones, 65% to 75% appearing once. The V gene's germline CDR1 is KGHSH and CDR2 LQKENI. Unmatched junction bases numbered 12, after V lost 3 bases and J lost 5 bases. The CDR3 is 16 amino acids. With respect to this clone: Its target is unknown.

Each donor was nominally healthy when sampled (though unrecorded immune exposures were likely). Sequenced sample: PBMCs. The J gene is TRBJ1-2, the V gene TRBV18; 7 bases match TRBD1. The receptor comes from a man younger than 45 in good health and CMV-seronegative. The chain's CDR3 is CASSPGDSSTGYGYTF. CDR3 DNA: TGTGCCAGCTCACCTGGGGACAGCTCCACTGGTTATGGCTACACCTTC.